Sequencing of this TCR beta chain was carried out in a study of blood T cell repertoires in COVID-19. About the study: Samples representing acute and convalescent COVID-19 were sourced from the United States, Italy and Spain.

The authors' processing: Amplification of reference gene primers provided the estimated nucleated cell counts. The table came from immunoSEQ multiplex PCR; TCRdb's copy has only in-frame clones and leaves some out. That table is the source of V, J and clone size, and D and trimming were worked out from the DNA. The sample has a few hundred thousand clones; around 84% are singletons. CDR3 size: 16 residues. V was clipped by 3 bases and J by 0 bases, with 9 bases between them. Per germline, CDR1 KGHSH and CDR2 LQKENI. The sequence derives from a man aged 25 to 40 with active or convalescent COVID-19. Material for sequencing was peripheral blood. The rearrangement links TRBV18 to TRBJ2-6; no definite D call. CDR3 in amino acids: CASSPLRSSGANVLTF. Written as DNA, the CDR3 is TGTGCCAGCTCACCCCTTAGGAGCTCTGGGGCCAACGTCCTGACTTTC.